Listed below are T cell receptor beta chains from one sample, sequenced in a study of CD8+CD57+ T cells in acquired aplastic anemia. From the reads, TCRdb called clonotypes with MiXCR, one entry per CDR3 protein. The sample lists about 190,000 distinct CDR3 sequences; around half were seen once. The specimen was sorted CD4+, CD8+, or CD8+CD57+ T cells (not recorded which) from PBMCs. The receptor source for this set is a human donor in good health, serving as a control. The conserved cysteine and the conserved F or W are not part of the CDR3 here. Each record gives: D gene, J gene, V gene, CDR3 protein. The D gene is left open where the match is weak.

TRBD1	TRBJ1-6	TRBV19	ASSQGQGGYSPLH
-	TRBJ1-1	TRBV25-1	ASSPEYMGTEAF
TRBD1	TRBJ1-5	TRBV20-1	SASLQGDQPQH
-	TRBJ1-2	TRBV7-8	ASSLGLRGDYGYT
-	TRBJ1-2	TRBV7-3	ARLRRGDLLWT
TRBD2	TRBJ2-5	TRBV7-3	ASSLRVAGLETQY
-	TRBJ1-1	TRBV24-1	ATSDGWDDTEAF
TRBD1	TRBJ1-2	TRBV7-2	ADSSGQGGVGYGYT
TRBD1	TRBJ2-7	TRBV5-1	ASSLVGQD
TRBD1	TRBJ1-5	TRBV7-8	ASSLARTGGSNQPQH
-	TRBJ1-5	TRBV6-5	ASSYGVDQPQH
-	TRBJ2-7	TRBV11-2	ASSTQTGTSYEQY
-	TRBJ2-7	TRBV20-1	SARDEGFYEQY
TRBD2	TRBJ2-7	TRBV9	ASSREAAYGQY
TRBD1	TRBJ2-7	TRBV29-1	SVSRDRVGEQY
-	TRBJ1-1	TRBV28	ASVTGREAF
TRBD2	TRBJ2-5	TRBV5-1	ASSPGLAGGPETQY
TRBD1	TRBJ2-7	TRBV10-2	ASNAGTAAYEQY
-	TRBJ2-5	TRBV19	ASSGQGWQETQY
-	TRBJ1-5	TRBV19	ASSIDSSTQH
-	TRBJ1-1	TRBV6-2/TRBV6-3	ASSDPFQGGPEAF
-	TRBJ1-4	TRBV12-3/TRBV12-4	ASSFRGFVEKLF
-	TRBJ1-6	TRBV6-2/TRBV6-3	ASIGRQGDSPLH
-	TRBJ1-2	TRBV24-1	AASKNLESGYT
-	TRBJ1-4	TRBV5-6	ASSLHRDGEKLF
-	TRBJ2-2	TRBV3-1	ASSQNRGNTGELF
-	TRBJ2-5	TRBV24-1	ATKGRTSETQY
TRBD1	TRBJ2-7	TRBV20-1	SARDEGQGSYEQY
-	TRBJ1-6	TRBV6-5	ASTLRQEFNSPLH
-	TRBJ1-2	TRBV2	ASSAVGRGTHYGYT
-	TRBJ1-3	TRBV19	ASYSGNTIY
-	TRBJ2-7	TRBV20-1	SARVDSLGY
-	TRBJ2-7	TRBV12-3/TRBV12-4	ASSIRQGRDEQY
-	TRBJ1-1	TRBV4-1	ASSQGPVNTEAF
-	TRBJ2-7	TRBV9	ASSQGEDEQY
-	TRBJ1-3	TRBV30	AWSVGQGKSSGNTIY
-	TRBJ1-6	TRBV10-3	AIRGTNYNSPLH
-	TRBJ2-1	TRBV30	AWSVGEGTNEQF
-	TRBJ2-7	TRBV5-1	ASSQDRYEQY
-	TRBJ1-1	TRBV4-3	ASSQDNPPGIEAF
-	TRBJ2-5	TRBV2	ASRRGFQETQY
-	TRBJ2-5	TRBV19	ASSIERETQY
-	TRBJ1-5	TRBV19	ASISRGGNQPQH
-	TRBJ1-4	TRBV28	ASSLRQPNEKLF
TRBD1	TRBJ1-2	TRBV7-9	ASSTGTGERSYGYT
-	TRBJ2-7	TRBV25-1	ASSQDNRHEQY
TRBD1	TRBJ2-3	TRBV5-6	ASSSRGQGWY
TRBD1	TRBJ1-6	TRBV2	ASSLQGARSPLH
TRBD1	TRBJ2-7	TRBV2	ASSPLGQGASEQY
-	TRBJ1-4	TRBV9	ASSRGYNEKLF
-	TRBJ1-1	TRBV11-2	ASSVGFRMNTEAF
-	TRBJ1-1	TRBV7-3	ASRTTGGASGRTEAF
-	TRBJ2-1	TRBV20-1	SASSAFGDEQF
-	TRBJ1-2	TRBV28	ASSFGHLGGYT
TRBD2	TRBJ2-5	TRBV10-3	AIRPSGSGGETQY
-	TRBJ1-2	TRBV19	ASSARTVNYGYT
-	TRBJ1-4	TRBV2	ASRLTSTNEKLF
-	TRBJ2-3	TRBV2	ASSHGQLPTDTQY
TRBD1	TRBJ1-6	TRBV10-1	ASSDRDRDSPLH